The 17 T cell receptor beta chains in this list originate from one sample, sequenced in a study of CD8+ T cells in alopecia areata. RNA extraction and reverse transcription yielded cDNA as sequencing template. Profiled with immunoSEQ multiplex PCR; TCRdb holds only in-frame clones, not every one. The sample holds more than 100,000 clones; 50% to 60% are singletons and the top ten take less than 5.5%. The sample here was CD4+ T cells sorted from blood, taken at week 0. The receptor set was obtained from a human donor with alopecia areata.

The DNA of the CDR3 is TGTGCCAGCAGTTTATCGCCAGGGGTCCCCTACGAGCAGTACTTC. It is translated as CASSLSPGVPYEQYF. The V call is TRBV27, the J call TRBJ2-7; tentative D call: TRBD1 (6 bases). Deletions cut 0 bases from V and 2 bases from J, with 11 bases between. This CDR3 has 15 amino acids. Germline CDR1 is MNHEY and CDR2 is SMNVEV (reference sequence).

The chain is built from TRBV5-1 and TRBJ2-7, with TRBD1 identical over 7 bases. The germline gives CDR1 SGHRS, CDR2 YFSETQ. This CDR3 contains 15 residues. After removal of 2 bases from V and 3 bases from J, the junction contained 8 bases not matched to a gene. CDR3 nucleotide sequence: TGCGCCAGCAGCTTAACGACAGGGCCGTACTACGAGCAGTACTTC. Translated: CASSLTTGPYYEQYF. The full variable domain, completed using reference TRBV5-1 and TRBJ2-7, is KAGVTQTPRYLIKTRGQQVTLSCSPISGHRSVSWYQQTPGQGLQFLFEYFSETQRNKGNFPGRFSGRQFSNSRSEMNVSTLELGDSALYLCASSLTTGPYYEQYFGPGTRLTVT.

V and J are TRBV5-1 and TRBJ2-7; a possible D gene is TRBD2 (6 bases). The CDR3 spans 15 residues. Trimming cost V 0 bases and J 5 bases, with 15 bases left between them. Germline V gene data show CDR1 as SGHRS and CDR2 as YFSETQ. The CDR3 DNA is TGCGCCAGCAGCTTGGCCGAGCGGGTGGGACACGAGCAGTACTTC. As protein: CASSLAERVGHEQYF. The variable domain in full, completed from reference TRBV5-1 and TRBJ2-7, reads KAGVTQTPRYLIKTRGQQVTLSCSPISGHRSVSWYQQTPGQGLQFLFEYFSETQRNKGNFPGRFSGRQFSNSRSEMNVSTLELGDSALYLCASSLAERVGHEQYFGPGTRLTVT.

The chain uses TRBV4-1 and TRBJ1-2; TRBD1 agrees at 7 bases. This CDR3 has 13 amino acids. Per the germline V gene, CDR1 is MGHRA and CDR2 is YSYEKL. V shed 0 bases, J shed 8 bases, and the junction held 3 bases outside the gene matches. The CDR3 reads CASSQERGLGYTF. CDR3 coding DNA: TGCGCCAGCAGCCAAGAGAGGGGGCTAGGCTACACCTTC.

This chain uses TRBV6-5 with TRBJ2-5; D possibly corresponds to TRBD1 (5 bases). Germline CDR1 reads MNHEY; CDR2 reads SVGAGI. Trimming removed 4 bases at V and 5 bases at J, with 20 bases between. This CDR3 has 16 residues. DNA for the CDR3: TGTGCCAGCAGTTCCCCCTTCAGGGAAGGTGGGGAGACCCAGTACTTC. This gives the protein CASSSPFREGGETQYF.

The rearrangement uses TRBV18 and TRBJ2-4, with a weak D call TRBD2 (5 bases). There are 16 residues in the CDR3. Per germline, CDR1 KGHSH and CDR2 LQKENI. V was shortened by 0 bases and J by 0 bases, with 9 bases between the two germline ends. In nucleotides, the CDR3 is TGTGCCAGCTCACCACCCGGGAAACTAGCCAAAAACATTCAGTACTTC. This translates into CASSPPGKLAKNIQYF.

The chain has TRBV18 and TRBJ1-4, with a weak D call TRBD1 (5 bases). The V gene lost 3 bases and the J gene lost 7 bases, with 6 bases spanning the gap. Germline V lookup: CDR1 KGHSH, CDR2 LQKENI. The CDR3 loop spans 12 amino acids. Here the CDR3 DNA reads TGTGCCAGCTCACCTGGGGGTGAAAAACTGTTTTTT. This translates into CASSPGGEKLFF.

With regard to this clone: This CDR3 is also generated by other DNA sequences in the sample. The rearrangement uses TRBV20-1 and TRBJ1-5; D unclear. V dropped 1 base and J dropped 2 bases, with 0 bases sitting between them. The CDR3 is 11 amino acids. The germline CDR1 and CDR2 sequences are DFQATT and SNEGSKA (reference sequence). Here the CDR3 reads CSARGNQPQHF. In nucleotides, the CDR3 is TGCAGTGCTAGAGGCAATCAGCCCCAGCATTTT.

The CDR3 sequence is CASSAGTSGRAMNEQFF. Here the CDR3 DNA reads TGTGCCAGCAGCGCCGGGACTAGCGGGAGGGCCATGAATGAGCAGTTCTTC. J is TRBJ2-1 and V is TRBV5-6; 16 nucleotides match TRBD2. This CDR3 contains 17 residues. V gave up 4 bases and J gave up 7 bases; unmatched junction bases: 8. Germline V gives CDR1 SGHDT, CDR2 YYEEEE.

The rearrangement joins TRBV25-1 to TRBJ2-1; D is ambiguous. V was cut by 6 bases and J by 4 bases, with 7 bases left in between. The CDR3 extends over 12 amino acids. In germline, CDR1 is MGHDK, CDR2 SYGVNS. The CDR3 reads CASRKQYNEQFF. The CDR3 DNA reads TGTGCCAGCAGGAAACAGTACAATGAGCAGTTCTTC. Full variable domain (rest looked up from reference TRBV25-1 and TRBJ2-1): EADIYQTPRYLVIGTGKKITLECSQTMGHDKMYWYQQDPGMELHLIHYSYGVNSTEKGDLSSESTVSRIRTEHFPLTLESARPSHTSQYLCASRKQYNEQFFGPGTRLTVL.

In its sample, this clone was seen a few times. This chain uses TRBV7-2 with TRBJ2-5; a possible D gene is TRBD2 (5 bases). V lost 1 base to trimming and J lost 7 bases, with 10 bases between them. Germline V gives CDR1 SGHTA, CDR2 FQGNSA. CDR3 size: 13 residues. CDR3 amino acids: CASSLESAGTQYF. For the CDR3, the DNA is TGTGCCAGCAGCTTAGAGTCGGCGGGGACCCAGTACTTC.

The V call is TRBV11-2, the J call TRBJ2-6, with D perhaps matching TRBD1 (6 bases). The CDR3 is 16 residues long. Germline V gene sequence: CDR1 SGHAT, CDR2 FQNNGV. With 4 bases removed from V and 4 bases from J, the gap between germline ends came to 14 bases. In DNA, the CDR3 is TGTGCCAGCAGCTCCCGAACAGGGTACGGGGCCAACGTCCTGACTTTC. This encodes CASSSRTGYGANVLTF.

This clone appeared a few times. The chain couples TRBV29-1 to TRBJ2-2; D remains unclear. The CDR3 extends over 14 amino acids. V was clipped by 4 bases and J by 6 bases, with 15 bases between them. CDR1 is SQVTM and CDR2 is ANQGSEA in the germline V gene. This CDR3 is CSVVFGQAAGELFF. DNA for the CDR3: TGCAGCGTTGTTTTCGGGCAGGCCGCCGGGGAGCTGTTTTTT.

This clone was recorded a few times. This sequence joins TRBV7-2 and TRBJ1-4; 12 bases match TRBD1. The trim removed 5 bases at V and 13 bases at J, leaving 11 bases unmatched. This CDR3 is built from 15 residues. Germline CDR1 SGHTA, CDR2 FQGNSA. CDR3 loop: CASSLAGQGALGLFF. The DNA of the CDR3 is TGTGCCAGCAGCCTTGCGGGACAGGGGGCTCTTGGACTGTTTTTT.

This chain links TRBV25-1 with TRBJ1-1; no definite D call. V gave up 3 bases and J gave up 8 bases, with 16 bases separating them. Looked up from germline, CDR1 is MGHDK and CDR2 is SYGVNS. The CDR3 runs to 14 residues. The CDR3 sequence: CASSDNSRVREAFF. In nucleotides, the CDR3 is TGTGCCAGCAGTGATAACAGTCGAGTGCGCGAAGCTTTCTTT. Full variable domain (outside the CDR3, taken from reference TRBV25-1 and TRBJ1-1): EADIYQTPRYLVIGTGKKITLECSQTMGHDKMYWYQQDPGMELHLIHYSYGVNSTEKGDLSSESTVSRIRTEHFPLTLESARPSHTSQYLCASSDNSRVREAFFGQGTRLTVV.

The gene calls are TRBV4-3 and TRBJ2-3; D is perhaps TRBD1 (6 bases). CDR3 length: 15 residues. Germline values: CDR1 LGHNA, CDR2 YSLEER. Trimming left V 0 bases short and J 5 bases short, with 12 bases between. The CDR3 DNA sequence: TGCGCCAGCAGCCAAGATACTGGGGGCCGAGATACGCAGTATTTT. It translates to CASSQDTGGRDTQYF.

V gene TRBV7-9 combines with J gene TRBJ2-1; the D gene could be TRBD1 or TRBD2 (6 bases each). Germline CDR1 is SEHNR and CDR2 is FQNEAQ (reference sequence). Trimming took 5 bases from V and 7 from J, leaving 27 bases between them. The CDR3 runs 18 residues. Written as DNA, the CDR3 is TGTGCCAGCAGCCCAGGGCTCGGGGGCTCCCAGTTTCGGAATGAGCAGTTCTTC. Its translation is CASSPGLGGSQFRNEQFF.